This T cell receptor beta chain was recovered during a study of identical twins. Trimming took off 0 bases at V and 2 bases at J, with 10 bases between the two ends. CDR3 length equals 16 residues. The germline V gene has CDR1 LNHNV and CDR2 YYDKDF (reference sequence). Each donor (without exception) was a healthy Caucasian. Findings of the study overall: Excess twin sharing in beta out-of-frame sequences was weaker.

This clonotype was seen many times. Its specificity is not known. MiXCR was run by TCRdb on the 5' RACE reads, yielding one entry per CDR3 protein. The sample carries 700,000 or so distinct CDR3 sequences, 8.6% recorded once. Separately, the same data were catalogued under a study of yellow fever vaccine responses in identical twins.

The receptor was isolated from a woman under 30 in good health. The sample consisted of PBMCs. The chain couples TRBV15 to TRBJ2-2; tentative D call: TRBD1 (5 bases). The CDR3 is CATSRDRGKNTGELFF. CDR3 nucleotide sequence: TGTGCCACCAGCAGAGATAGGGGCAAAAACACCGGGGAGCTGTTTTTT. The full variable domain, with the rest looked up from reference TRBV15 and TRBJ2-2, is DAMVIQNPRYQVTQFGKPVTLSCSQTLNHNVMYWYQQKSSQAPKLLFHYYDKDFNNEADTPDNFQSRRPNTSFCFLDIRSPGLGDTAMYLCATSRDRGKNTGELFFGEGSRLTVL.